These 24 T cell receptor beta chains were all obtained from the same sample, sequenced in a study of shared clonotypes between healthy human individuals. Repertoires were generated with immunoSEQ multiplex PCR, while TCRdb's copy carries only in-frame clones and drops some. The data contain more than 550,000 clones, roughly 72% of them singletons. The sequenced sample consisted of memory CD4+ T cells sorted from blood. Subset reported: CD45RA-negative fraction. The origin of the receptors is a woman aged 25 to 45 in good health.

The chain recombines TRBV2 with TRBJ1-2, with D possibly matching TRBD1 (6 bases). The CDR3 has 15 residues. Deletions cut 8 bases from V and 7 bases from J, with 23 bases between. Germline CDR1 and CDR2: SNHLY and FYNNEI. CDR3 sequence (DNA): TGTGCCAGCGAAAACCCGACAGGTCGGTTGGGTGGCTACACCTTC. Amino acids: CASENPTGRLGGYTF.

The CDR3 protein is CASSIEGDGALLYNEQFF. The CDR3 region has the DNA TGTGCCAGTAGTATAGAGGGAGACGGCGCTCTTCTCTACAATGAGCAGTTCTTC. The chain has TRBV19 and TRBJ2-1; perhaps TRBD2 as D (5 bases). This CDR3 is 18 amino acids long. Deletions cut 0 bases from V and 3 bases from J, with 18 bases between. From germline, CDR1 is LNHDA and CDR2 SQIVND (reference sequence).

V gene TRBV19 combines with J gene TRBJ2-3, with D perhaps matching TRBD2 (5 bases). In germline, CDR1 is LNHDA, CDR2 SQIVND (reference sequence). The V end lost 5 bases, the J end lost 3 bases, and 15 bases lay between the germline ends. This CDR3 contains 15 residues. The CDR3 region is CASSFGIVGTDTQYF. The CDR3 DNA is TGTGCCAGTAGTTTCGGGATTGTTGGGACAGATACGCAGTATTTT.

On this clone itself: Other nucleotide sequences from this sample produce the same CDR3. The chain combines TRBV5-1 with TRBJ2-1, with D possibly being TRBD2 (8 bases). V gave up 4 bases and J gave up 4 bases, with 15 bases separating them. This CDR3 contains 15 residues. In germline, CDR1 is SGHRS, CDR2 YFSETQ. Here the CDR3 DNA reads TGCGCCAGCAGCCCGGGAGGGACAGAGTACAATGAGCAGTTCTTC. Encoded protein: CASSPGGTEYNEQFF.

For this clone: A far more abundant clone sits one base away, making this likely a read error. The chain has TRBV5-1 and TRBJ1-5; D is undetermined. The V end lost 0 bases, the J end lost 8 bases, and 3 bases lay between the germline ends. Germline V gives CDR1 SGHRS, CDR2 YFSETQ. The CDR3 sequence is 11 residues long. Here the CDR3 DNA reads TGCGCCAGCAGCTTGGAAGAGCCCCAGCATTTT. It specifies CASSLEEPQHF.

This chain uses TRBV6-4 with TRBJ2-1; TRBD2 matches 10 bases. This CDR3 has 13 amino acids. Germline CDR1 reads MRHNA; CDR2 reads SNTAGT. V dropped 8 bases and J dropped 8; count of bases not matched to a gene: 6. CDR3 in amino acids: CASEREGPDEQFF. In DNA form, the CDR3 reads TGTGCCAGCGAGCGGGAGGGCCCTGATGAGCAGTTCTTC.

The V and J genes are TRBV27 and TRBJ1-5, with 11 bases fitting TRBD1. CDR1 MNHEY and CDR2 SMNVEV come from the germline V gene (reference sequence). The V gene end was trimmed by 6 bases and the J gene end by 7 bases; junction bases not matched to a gene: 8. The CDR3 totals 15 residues. CDR3 DNA: TGTGCCAGCAGCCTCGGACAGGGGGCCCGACAGCCCCAGCATTTT. This encodes CASSLGQGARQPQHF.

The V gene is TRBV30, the J gene TRBJ1-1, with D maybe TRBD1 (5 bases). The CDR3 is 16 residues long. V was cut by 0 bases and J by 7 bases, with 21 bases left in between. The germline gives CDR1 GTSNPN, CDR2 SVGIG (reference sequence). The CDR3 here is CAWSVQAGWGLGEAFF. The CDR3 nucleotides are TGTGCCTGGAGTGTACAGGCAGGGTGGGGTCTCGGTGAAGCTTTCTTT.

As for this clone: Other DNA sequences from this sample encode an identical CDR3 as well. This sequence joins TRBV5-1 and TRBJ2-1; D possibly corresponds to TRBD2 (6 bases). This CDR3 region has 15 residues. Germline V gene sequence: CDR1 SGHRS, CDR2 YFSETQ. V was cut by 0 bases and J by 4 bases, with 11 bases left in between. CDR3 DNA sequence: TGCGCCAGCAGCTTGGCGTCTAGCGCTTACAATGAGCAGTTCTTC. The encoded protein is CASSLASSAYNEQFF.

The CDR3 region is CASSPRSDRVNIQYF. CDR3 nucleotides: TGTGCCAGCAGCCCACGCTCGGACAGGGTAAACATTCAGTACTTC. The chain combines TRBV7-6 with TRBJ2-4; TRBD1 agrees at 8 bases. There are 15 residues in the CDR3. Germline lookup yields CDR1 SGHVS and CDR2 FNYEAQ. V lost 5 bases to trimming and J lost 6 bases; unmatched junction nucleotides: 9. The full variable domain, completed using reference TRBV7-6 and TRBJ2-4, is GAGVSQSPRYKVTKRGQDVALRCDPISGHVSLYWYRQALGQGPEFLTYFNYEAQQDKSGLPNDRFSAERPEGSISTLTIQRTEQRDSAMYRCASSPRSDRVNIQYFGAGTRLSVL.

This clone was observed a few times. V usage is TRBV7-2 and J usage is TRBJ1-2; D is uncertain. The germline V gene has CDR1 SGHTA and CDR2 FQGNSA. The CDR3 is made up of 14 amino acids. V dropped 1 base and J dropped 1 base, with 7 bases sitting between them. The CDR3 nucleotides read TGTGCCAGCAGCTTAGTTCGGTTTAACTATGGCTACACCTTC. Its protein is CASSLVRFNYGYTF.

The CDR3 here is CASATERGTDTQYF. CDR3 coding DNA: TGCGCCAGCGCGACGGAGCGGGGCACAGATACGCAGTATTTT. The V call is TRBV5-1, the J call TRBJ2-3; possible D gene TRBD2, 6 bases. The germline V gene encodes CDR1 SGHRS and CDR2 YFSETQ. Trimming cost V 7 bases and J 1 base, with 13 bases left between them. The CDR3 spans 14 residues.

This rearrangement joins TRBV20-1 to TRBJ2-1; D gene uncertain. CDR1 and CDR2 from the germline V gene are DFQATT and SNEGSKA (reference sequence). Trimming took off 7 bases at V and 1 base at J, with 5 bases between the two ends. The length of the CDR3 is 11 residues. The CDR3 is CSEGSYNEQFF. The CDR3 DNA follows: TGCAGTGAGGGTTCCTACAATGAGCAGTTCTTC.

The V and J genes are TRBV27 and TRBJ1-1; no definite D call. This CDR3 is 14 amino acids long. The V and J ends lost 6 bases and 0 bases respectively, with 11 bases between them. The germline V gene has CDR1 MNHEY and CDR2 SMNVEV (reference sequence). The DNA for the CDR3 is TGTGCCAGCAGGCGGGCAGACATGAACACTGAAGCTTTCTTT. This sequence encodes CASRRADMNTEAFF.

This clone was recorded a few times. Other nucleotide sequences in the sample specify the same CDR3. The chain recombines TRBV5-1 with TRBJ2-2; no clear D gene. V shed 2 bases and J shed 5 bases, with 10 bases lying between them. The CDR3 loop spans 14 amino acids. Looked up from germline, CDR1 is SGHRS and CDR2 is YFSETQ. This chain's CDR3 is CASSLLSDTGELFF. The CDR3 nucleotides are TGCGCCAGCAGCTTACTTAGTGATACCGGGGAGCTGTTTTTT.

The chain carries TRBV4-2 and TRBJ2-7, with D unresolved. Germline CDR1 and CDR2: LGHNA and YNFKEQ. Trimming left V 5 bases short and J 0 bases short, with 11 bases between. The CDR3 sequence is 14 residues long. The CDR3 sequence is CASSSARSSYEQYF. The CDR3 DNA reads TGTGCCAGCAGCTCGGCAAGGAGCTCCTACGAGCAGTACTTC.

Comment on this clone: This may be a read error, as it is one base from a much larger clone. The rearrangement joins TRBV28 to TRBJ1-5, with D unresolved. With 4 bases removed from V and 6 bases from J, the gap between germline ends came to 4 bases. The CDR3 contains 11 residues. In germline, CDR1 is MDHEN, CDR2 SYDVKM. The chain's CDR3 is CASSSAQPQHF. CDR3 DNA: TGTGCCAGCAGTTCCGCTCAGCCCCAGCATTTT.

The rearrangement links TRBV28 to TRBJ1-5, with D perhaps TRBD1 (5 bases). Germline V CDR1 and CDR2: MDHEN, SYDVKM. V was pared by 5 bases and J by 6 bases, with 11 bases between. The CDR3 extends over 13 amino acids. The CDR3 loop is CASSKWGGQPQHF. For the CDR3, the DNA is TGTGCCAGCAGTAAATGGGGGGGTCAGCCCCAGCATTTT.

The rearrangement joins TRBV5-1 to TRBJ2-1; TRBD2 agrees at 10 bases. Germline V gene lookup returns CDR1 SGHRS and CDR2 YFSETQ. The CDR3 sequence is 15 residues long. V shed 4 bases, J shed 7 bases, and the junction held 8 bases outside the gene matches. The chain's CDR3 is CASSHTAGGLNEQFF. The CDR3 DNA is TGCGCCAGCAGCCATACAGCGGGAGGGCTGAATGAGCAGTTCTTC.

This chain joins TRBV12-5 and TRBJ1-2; D perhaps matches TRBD1 (5 bases). Germline CDR1 is LGHNT and CDR2 is FRNRAP. CDR3 length: 13 residues. Trimming took 5 bases from V and 2 from J, leaving 9 bases between them. Written as DNA, the CDR3 is TGTGCTAGTGGTCCTGACAGAAACTATGGCTACACCTTC. This codes for CASGPDRNYGYTF.

The V call is TRBV7-8, the J call TRBJ2-5, with D possibly TRBD2 on 6 matching bases. The germline gives CDR1 SGHVS, CDR2 FQNEAQ. The length of the CDR3 is 18 residues. V dropped 3 bases and J dropped 2 bases, with 22 bases sitting between them. The CDR3 nucleotides are TGTGCCAGCAGCTTGTGGGCGGGGAGAATAAAACGACAAGAGACCCAGTACTTC. Encoded protein: CASSLWAGRIKRQETQYF.

This clone was counted a few times. V and J are TRBV23-1 and TRBJ2-7; D remains unclear. TRBV23-1 qualifies as an ORF whose function is uncertain. V lost 2 bases to trimming and J lost 0 bases, with 14 bases between them. CDR3 length: 16 residues. CDR3 amino acids: CASSQKRDKTSYEQYF. In DNA, the CDR3 is TGCGCCAGCAGTCAAAAGCGTGACAAGACCTCCTACGAGCAGTACTTC.

V is TRBV6-5 and J is TRBJ2-5; 13 bases fit TRBD2. Germline V gene lookup returns CDR1 MNHEY and CDR2 SVGAGI. V shed 8 bases, J shed 2 bases, and the junction held 2 bases outside the gene matches. There are 14 residues in the CDR3. The CDR3 spells CASSGLAGQETQYF. The CDR3 DNA reads as TGTGCCAGCTCGGGACTAGCGGGGCAAGAGACCCAGTACTTC.

V gene TRBV6-6 combines with J gene TRBJ1-5, with 7 positions matching TRBD1. V lost 10 bases and J lost 2; bases outside the gene matches: 8. The germline V gene encodes CDR1 MNHNY and CDR2 SVGAGI (reference sequence). The CDR3 length is 14 residues. The CDR3 coding sequence is TGTGCCACCGGGGACAGTGAACGCAATCAGCCCCAGCATTTT. Translated, it gives CATGDSERNQPQHF.